This T cell receptor (beta chain) came from a study of blood T cell repertoires in COVID-19. Study in general: The samples span acute and convalescent COVID-19 from the United States, Italy and Spain. PBMCs, B-cell-depleted T cells, or T cells provided the cDNA or gDNA that made up the material.

CDR1 is SGHRS and CDR2 is YFSETQ in the germline V gene. The V gene end was trimmed by 2 bases and the J gene end by 6 bases; junction bases not matched to a gene: 9. The CDR3 covers 15 residues. In the study's own analysis: The assay estimated nucleated cells by amplifying reference gene primers. Assay: immunoSEQ multiplex PCR; the TCRdb copy retains only in-frame clones and omits some. Clonal size and the V and J genes are those of that table, whereas D and trimming came from the DNA. The table has under 110,000 clones, about 90% seen once. The source material was peripheral blood. This TCR derives from a man over 45 with acute or convalescent COVID-19. The chain is built from TRBV5-1 and TRBJ1-2; TRBD1 aligns across 8 bases. Written as DNA, the CDR3 is TGCGCCAGCAGCTTAGTTACAGGGGGAGTCGATGGCTACACCTTC. Translated, it gives CASSLVTGGVDGYTF.